This T cell receptor (beta chain) was identified in a study of T cells in Graves' hyperthyroidism and ophthalmopathy. Background on the study: The blood sample was taken at first diagnosis, before treatment began.

Template material for amplifying TCR beta CDR3 regions consisted of RNA transcripts. The HTBI set primed first-round TCR CDR3 RT-PCR. TCRdb re-called the multiplex PCR reads through MiXCR, storing one row per CDR3 protein. The sample yields roughly 30,000 distinct CDR3 sequences, roughly 45% seen once. The CDR3 contains 11 residues. V gave up 5 bases and J gave up 6 bases, with 7 bases separating them. Per germline, CDR1 SEHNR and CDR2 FQNEAQ (reference sequence). The study, taken as a whole, reports: Onset of ophthalmopathy came a median about 6.5 months after the model predicted it.

There are many counts of this clonotype. Antigen unknown. Clinicians diagnosed patients from clinical symptoms, serum thyroxine and TRAb, thyroid ultrasound and orbital computed tomography. The chain couples TRBV7-9 to TRBJ1-1, with unresolved D. The receptor comes from a woman aged 25-40 years with Graves' hyperthyroidism. The sample was blood. The CDR3 DNA is TGTGCCAGCAGCCTAGTATCTGAAGCTTTCTTT. Encoded protein: CASSLVSEAFF.